This T cell receptor (beta chain) was sequenced in a study of blood T cell repertoires in COVID-19. Study-level information: Samples of COVID-19 (acute and convalescent) were obtained from the United States, Italy and Spain. PBMCs, B-cell-depleted T cells, or T cells provided the cDNA or gDNA that made up the material.

Germline V gene data show CDR1 as LGHNA and CDR2 as YSLEER. Deletions cut 5 bases from V and 0 bases from J, with 14 bases between. This CDR3 comprises 17 residues. As originally analysed: Scientists estimated how many nucleated cells there were by amplifying reference gene primers. Only in-frame clones appear in the TCRdb table, and some are missing; sequencing was by immunoSEQ multiplex PCR. V and J calls and clone size come straight from that table; D and trimming were deduced from the DNA. This table holds hundreds of thousands of clones, around nine tenths found once. In its sample, this clone was seen a few times.

The sequenced material came from peripheral blood. This clonotype was sampled from a man in his forties with acute or convalescent COVID-19. The chain recombines TRBV4-3 with TRBJ2-6; D uncertain. DNA of the CDR3: TGCGCCAGCAGCTTTTATCAGGATCCCTCTGGGGCCAACGTCCTGACTTTC. It specifies CASSFYQDPSGANVLTF.